This T cell receptor (beta chain) was obtained from a study of identical twins. Study results and caveats: Fewer insertions marked abundant cord blood beta clonotypes; young adult naive trended weakly, memory not at all.

TCRdb redid the calling of the 5' RACE reads with MiXCR, one entry per CDR3 protein. The table includes about 520,000 distinct CDR3 sequences, under 25% detected once. Remarks on this clonotype: Its specificity is not known.

CDR3 length: 14 amino acids. Germline loops: CDR1 SGHTA, CDR2 FQGNSA. With V trimmed by 5 bases and J by 3 bases, 7 bases remained unmatched. These records were also assigned to another study, of T cells expressing NK-cell markers. That source notes: The study drew TCR beta repertoires from sorted CD3+CD56+NKG2C+, CD3+CD56+NKG2C- and CD3+CD56-NKG2C+ T cells. The CD3+CD56-NKG2C+ fraction of a handful of donors was likewise dominated by these clonotypes.

V usage is TRBV7-2 and J usage is TRBJ2-7; 7 bases fit TRBD1. Material: CD4+ T cells sorted from blood. This clonotype originated in a woman aged 18-29 years in good health. CDR3 in DNA: TGTGCCAGCAGCATACTCCGGGACAGCTACGAGCAGTACTTC. It yields the protein CASSILRDSYEQYF.